The rows below give T cell receptor beta chains drawn from one sample of a study of Ad26.COV2.S vaccination and SARS-CoV-2 variants. Some clones are missing from TCRdb's copy, which holds only in-frame ones; the method was immunoSEQ multiplex PCR. This table has roughly 420,000 clones, around 87% appearing once. Material: peripheral blood, obtained in a trial of Ad26.COV2.S vaccine versus placebo. The receptors here all came from a person aged 18 to 59 who received the Ad26.COV2.S COVID-19 vaccine or a placebo. Both conserved end residues are part of each CDR3. D genes are given only for firm matches. Clone size is stated in some rows and not others, as once, few, many or a class when expanded.

TRBJ2-5,NA,TRBV24-1,TRBD2,TGTGCCACCAGTGATTTGACTAGCGGCCAAGAGACCCAGTACTTC,CATSDLTSGQETQYF
TRBJ2-7,NA,TRBV6-2/TRBV6-3,TRBD1,TGTGCCAGCGGTTCCCTGGACAGGGGAACCTACGAGCAGTACTTC,CASGSLDRGTYEQYF
TRBJ1-2,NA,TRBV6-5,TRBD1,TGTGCCAGCAGTTACCGGACAGGTTCAGCTAACTATGGCTACACCTTC,CASSYRTGSANYGYTF
TRBJ2-1,NA,TRBV2,NA,TGTGCCAGCAAGTCTAAGGGGAACATCGACTCCTACAATGAGCAGTTCTTC,CASKSKGNIDSYNEQFF
TRBJ2-1,once,TRBV11-2,NA,TGTGCCAGCAGCTTAGATCATAGTATTATCAATGAGCAGTTCTTC,CASSLDHSIINEQFF
TRBJ2-7,NA,TRBV19,NA,TGTGCCAGTAGTGTAGGGAGTCGGTACGAGCAGTACTTC,CASSVGSRYEQYF
TRBJ2-2,NA,TRBV5-1,NA,TGCGCCAGCAGCGACCCTGGGGAGTACGGGGAGCTGTTTTTT,CASSDPGEYGELFF
TRBJ1-6,NA,TRBV29-1,TRBD1,TGCAGCGCCACTAGACAGGGGAGACGGTCACCCCTCCACTTT,CSATRQGRRSPLHF
TRBJ2-3,NA,TRBV27,TRBD2,TGTGCCAGCAGTCTGTATAAGCGGGGGGGCTTCACAGATACGCAGTATTTT,CASSLYKRGGFTDTQYF
TRBJ1-4,few,TRBV29-1,NA,TGCAGCGTACCTGGGCCTCCGGGGCCGGGGGAAAAACTGTTTTTT,CSVPGPPGPGEKLFF
TRBJ1-6,NA,TRBV28,NA,TGTGCCAGCAGTGAGACAGTTTCACCCCTCCACTTT,CASSETVSPLHF